This T cell receptor (beta chain) was found in a study of technical replicates of blood from a few donors. Profiled with immunoSEQ multiplex PCR; TCRdb holds only in-frame clones, not every one. The profile covers around 69,000 clones, with approximately 86% appearing a single time and around 5.5% taken by the ten largest. Trimming removed 5 bases at V and 5 bases at J, with 11 bases between. The germline CDR1 and CDR2 sequences are MNHEY and SVGAGI. The CDR3 sequence is 13 residues long. Material for sequencing was PBMCs. The sequence came from a human donor in good health. Some clones in this sample may be carry-over from other donors' samples. The chain is built from TRBV6-5 and TRBJ2-3, with a weak D call TRBD1 (5 bases). This chain's CDR3 is CASSPGWGDTQYF. DNA of the CDR3: TGTGCCAGCAGTCCAGGGTGGGGAGATACGCAGTATTTT.